The rows below give T cell receptor beta chains drawn from one sample of a study of blood T cell repertoires in COVID-19. Libraries were prepared by immunoSEQ multiplex PCR; TCRdb keeps only in-frame clonotypes and omits some of them. Seen here are 150,000 or so clones, around 84% observed once, and the top ten hold 9.8%. The sequencing input was peripheral blood. The receptors come from a woman in her forties or fifties with acute or convalescent COVID-19. Both conserved end residues are part of each CDR3. Fields, in order: V gene, J gene, D gene, clone size, CDR3 DNA, CDR3 protein. The D gene is left open where the match is weak. Not every row has a clone size; where given, it reads once, few, many or a size class.

TRBV28	TRBJ2-7	.	.	TGTGCCAGCAAAGCTGTACTCTACGAGCAGTACTTC	CASKAVLYEQYF
TRBV13	TRBJ1-1	.	.	TGTGCCAGCAGCGCCATTGATAGGAACACTGAAGCTTTCTTT	CASSAIDRNTEAFF
TRBV3-1/TRBV3-2	TRBJ1-6	.	.	TGTGCCAGCAGCCCAGAGGGGGGGTTGGAAGCTCCCGGTTCACCCCTCCACTTT	CASSPEGGLEAPGSPLHF
TRBV27	TRBJ1-2	.	.	TGTGCCAGCAAGCGCGAATCCTTGGGTCCCGACTATGGCTACACCTTC	CASKRESLGPDYGYTF
TRBV25-1	TRBJ1-3	.	.	TGTGCCAGCAGGGGGGGGCAGGGAGGACCTGGAAACACCATATATTTT	CASRGGQGGPGNTIYF
TRBV30	TRBJ1-4	.	.	TGTGCCTGGAGTGCAGGCGGGTCAACTAATGAAAAACTGTTTTTT	CAWSAGGSTNEKLFF
TRBV10-2	TRBJ1-6	.	.	TGCGCCAGCAGAGGTCCAGGGGCCCCTTTCTCACCCCTCCACTTT	CASRGPGAPFSPLHF
TRBV2	TRBJ1-1	TRBD1	.	TGTGCCAGCGCCTTGACAGGGTTCACTGAAGCTTTCTTT	CASALTGFTEAFF
TRBV24-1	TRBJ1-1	.	.	TGTGCCACCAGTGATTCAGATAGCAGGGGTACTGAAGTTTTCTTT	CATSDSDSRGTEVFF
TRBV5-5	TRBJ1-3	TRBD1	.	TGTGCCAGCAGGAATGACAGGGGGATCTCTGGAAACACCATATATTTT	CASRNDRGISGNTIYF
TRBV4-2	TRBJ2-3	TRBD2	once	TGTGCCAGCAGCCCCACTAGCGGAGATAGCACAGATACGCAGTATTTT	CASSPTSGDSTDTQYF
TRBV15	TRBJ1-1	.	.	TGTGCCACCAGCAGAGACCCGGGAATGACTGAAGCTTTCTTT	CATSRDPGMTEAFF
TRBV19	TRBJ2-1	.	.	TGTGCCAGTAGTATTCCTACGGCGGGCGGTATTAATGAGCAGTTCTTC	CASSIPTAGGINEQFF
TRBV7-9	TRBJ1-6	.	.	TGTGCCAGCAGCTTGGCGTTACAGGGATTTAGTTCACCCCTCCACTTT	CASSLALQGFSSPLHF
TRBV6-2/TRBV6-3	TRBJ2-2	.	.	TGTGCCAGCAGCCTCGTGACAGGTTGGGACACCGGGGAGCTGTTTTTT	CASSLVTGWDTGELFF
TRBV7-8	TRBJ1-6	TRBD1	.	TGTGCCAGCAGCTTAGCGTTTCAGGGGGCTGATTCACCCCTCCACTTT	CASSLAFQGADSPLHF
TRBV19	TRBJ2-7	TRBD2	once	TGTGCCAGTAGTACGACCGGGACTAGCGGGAGGGCCCCCCCCTACTTC	CASSTTGTSGRAPPYF
TRBV6-5	TRBJ2-5	TRBD2	.	TGTGCCAGCAGTTCGGGGGGGCACGGGTCCCAAGAGACCCAGTACTTC	CASSSGGHGSQETQYF
TRBV5-1	TRBJ2-5	TRBD2	.	TGCGCCAGCAGCTCGAGCGGGGGGCTCGAGACCCAGTACTTC	CASSSSGGLETQYF
TRBV4-2	TRBJ2-2	TRBD2	.	TGTGCCAGCAGCCCGGGGGGGCTAGCGGGTAACACCGGGGAGCTGTTTTTT	CASSPGGLAGNTGELFF
TRBV4-2	TRBJ2-3	TRBD2	.	TGTGCCAGCAGCCACCTCTCGGGACTAGCGGGCAGAGGCTCAGATACGCAGTATTTT	CASSHLSGLAGRGSDTQYF
TRBV5-4	TRBJ2-5	TRBD2	.	TGTGCCAGCAGCTTGGCGGGGGGGCGTAGAGAGACCCAGTACTTC	CASSLAGGRRETQYF
TRBV14	TRBJ2-3	TRBD1	few	TGTGCCAGCAGCCGGCTCTTCGGACAGGGGGCCGCAGATACGCAGTATTTT	CASSRLFGQGAADTQYF
TRBV5-8	TRBJ2-7	.	.	TGTGCCAGCAGCTCCAGGAGGGGACCTACCCCGAACGAGCAGTACTTC	CASSSRRGPTPNEQYF
TRBV6-5	TRBJ2-7	TRBD2	.	TGTGCCAGCAGCTCCAGGGTGGCGGGAGAGTACTTC	CASSSRVAGEYF
TRBV28	TRBJ1-4	.	.	TGTGCCAGCAGTTTAGGTGGGGAGAAACTGTTTTTT	CASSLGGEKLFF
TRBV30	TRBJ1-5	TRBD1	.	TGTGCCTGGAGGGGACAGGGCCCTTGGAGCAATCAGCCCCAGCATTTT	CAWRGQGPWSNQPQHF
TRBV7-6	TRBJ2-7	.	.	TGTGCCAGCAGCTTAGTCTACGGCAGGGGTAAATACTACGAGCAGTACTTC	CASSLVYGRGKYYEQYF
TRBV5-1	TRBJ1-5	.	once	TGCGCCAGCAGCTTAACAGGTACCTACAATCAGCCCCAGCATTTT	CASSLTGTYNQPQHF